This TCR beta chain is drawn from a study of blood T cells in healthy people across ages. Study-wide results and limits: Older individuals had lower TCR beta diversity per million T cells (the decline was roughly linear).

Then a second PCR, running roughly 6 to 11 cycles, was carried out with a sample-barcoded 5' primer and a J-beta primer mix. Via MiXCR, TCRdb re-called the 5' RACE reads, giving one row per CDR3 protein. The sample lists approximately 900,000 distinct CDR3 sequences; about 44% were seen once. CDR1 MNHNS and CDR2 SASEGT come from the germline V gene. Deletions cut 1 base from V and 8 bases from J, with 7 bases between. The CDR3 extends over 12 amino acids. The count of this clonotype is one. The antigen remains undetermined. Sequenced sample: blood. J is TRBJ2-3 and V is TRBV6-1, with unresolved D. This sequence originates from a man aged 30 to 39 in good health. In nucleotides, the CDR3 is TGTGCCAGCAGTGAAGATGTGAGTACGCAGTATTTT. Its protein product is CASSEDVSTQYF.